One and the same sample provided the 14 T cell receptor beta chains below, sequenced in a study of cytomegalovirus exposure and HLA in healthy donors (dated by TCRdb to the late 2010s). Libraries came from the immunoSEQ multiplex PCR assay. The multiplex PCR relied on a mix of 60 forward primers for TCR Vbeta segments and 13 reverse primers for TCR Jbeta segments. TCRdb stores this immuneACCESS table with in-frame sequences only. Part of the clones is absent; in the studies checked, under half of the shortfall reflects unresolved V genes, and no reason is known for the rest. This sample gives about 160,000 clones in total; less than 90% of them show up just once. Over 4% of the sample is in the top ten clones. What was sequenced was PBMCs. The source is a man in his forties or fifties in good health and CMV-seropositive.

The chain uses TRBV28 and TRBJ2-5, with TRBD1 matching 7 bases. Trimming removed 8 bases from V and 0 bases from J; junction bases left unmatched: 0. In germline, CDR1 is MDHEN, CDR2 SYDVKM. This CDR3 comprises 12 residues. The CDR3 loop is CASGTDQETQYF. The CDR3 DNA is TGTGCCAGCGGGACAGACCAAGAGACCCAGTACTTC.

CDR3 protein: CASSPAGQAGGDNQPQHF. DNA for the CDR3: TGTGCCAGCTCACCCGCAGGACAGGCAGGTGGGGACAATCAGCCCCAGCATTTT. The V and J genes are TRBV18 and TRBJ1-5; 7 bases map to TRBD1. This CDR3 has 18 amino acids. Germline assignment: CDR1 KGHSH and CDR2 LQKENI. V shed 3 bases, J shed 3 bases, and the junction held 14 bases outside the gene matches.

CDR3 bases: TGTGCCAGCAGTTTGGGCCCAGACTATGGCTACACCTTC. Translating gives CASSLGPDYGYTF. This chain uses TRBV28 with TRBJ1-2; D is unresolved. V lost 3 bases and J 3 bases, leaving 8 bases between the germline ends. There are 13 residues in the CDR3. Looked up from germline, CDR1 is MDHEN and CDR2 is SYDVKM.

This chain joins TRBV9 and TRBJ2-3, with 8 bases identical to TRBD1. V gave up 4 bases and J gave up 4 bases; unmatched junction bases: 5. Germline loops: CDR1 SGDLS, CDR2 YYNGEE. The CDR3 sequence is 14 residues long. CDR3 sequence: CASSPGGQADTQYF. DNA of the CDR3: TGTGCCAGCAGCCCAGGGGGCCAAGCAGATACGCAGTATTTT.

The count of this clone is one. Other DNA variants within this sample encode the same CDR3. The chain joins TRBV28 to TRBJ2-7, with no clear D. This CDR3 comprises 12 residues. Trimming took 4 bases from V and 4 from J, leaving 8 bases between them. Germline V gene data show CDR1 as MDHEN and CDR2 as SYDVKM. In DNA form, the CDR3 reads TGTGCCAGCAGTTCCTTAACTTACGAGCAGTACTTC. Its translation is CASSSLTYEQYF. Looking up the rest from reference TRBV28 and TRBJ2-7 gives the full variable domain: DVKVTQSSRYLVKRTGEKVFLECVQDMDHENMFWYRQDPGLGLRLIYFSYDVKMKEKGDIPEGYSVSREKKERFSLILESASTNQTSMYLCASSSLTYEQYFGPGTRLTVT.

V is TRBV6-4 and J is TRBJ1-4, with 7 bases identical to TRBD1. The CDR3 runs 13 residues. The V and J ends lost 4 bases and 7 bases, in that order; junction bases with no gene match: 3. Germline V gene lookup returns CDR1 MRHNA and CDR2 SNTAGT. The CDR3 loop reads CASSAQGGEKLFF. The CDR3 nucleotides read TGTGCCAGCAGTGCCCAGGGGGGTGAAAAACTGTTTTTT.

The rearrangement joins TRBV30 to TRBJ1-1; 7 bases are a match to TRBD1. The CDR3 covers 17 residues. Per the germline V gene, CDR1 is GTSNPN and CDR2 is SVGIG (reference sequence). The trim removed 2 bases at V and 1 base at J, leaving 13 bases unmatched. In DNA, the CDR3 is TGTGCCTGGAGTAGGGGAATGAGAGGGACAGCGAACACTGAAGCTTTCTTT. This encodes CAWSRGMRGTANTEAFF.

The rearrangement links TRBV7-8 to TRBJ2-1; the D gene is possibly TRBD2 (5 bases). Germline values: CDR1 SGHVS, CDR2 FQNEAQ. The CDR3 is 16 residues long. V shed 1 base and J shed 8 bases, with 18 bases lying between them. The CDR3 here is CASSLVLGRVEDEQFF. The CDR3 nucleotides are TGTGCCAGCAGCTTAGTCCTAGGGCGGGTCGAGGATGAGCAGTTCTTC.

This chain connects TRBV13 to TRBJ2-3; TRBD2 matches 8 bases. Germline V gives CDR1 PRHDT, CDR2 FYEKMQ (reference sequence). The J segment lost 4 bases and the V segment lost 4 bases, leaving 4 bases of the junction unmatched. This CDR3 spans 14 amino acids. DNA for the CDR3: TGTGCCAGCAGCTCCGGGAGGGGGTCAGATACGCAGTATTTT. It specifies CASSSGRGSDTQYF. The complete variable domain, with remaining parts taken from reference TRBV13 and TRBJ2-3, reads AAGVIQSPRHLIKEKRETATLKCYPIPRHDTVYWYQQGPGQDPQFLISFYEKMQSDKGSIPDRFSAQQFSDYHSELNMSSLELGDSALYFCASSSGRGSDTQYFGPGTRLTVL.

This clone was counted between two and nine times. This rearrangement joins TRBV9 to TRBJ2-5; 9 nucleotides line up with TRBD2. The CDR3 has 18 residues. Germline values: CDR1 SGDLS, CDR2 YYNGEE. The V and J ends lost 0 bases and 1 base, in that order; junction bases with no gene match: 10. The CDR3 nucleotides are TGTGCCAGCAGCGTAGCGGGCTTTACTAGCGGGCCCCAAGAGACCCAGTACTTC. Encoded protein: CASSVAGFTSGPQETQYF.

The chain combines TRBV9 with TRBJ1-1, with D possibly being TRBD1 (5 bases). Trimming stripped 4 bases from V and 1 base from J, with 14 bases between. The CDR3 totals 15 residues. Germline V CDR1 and CDR2: SGDLS, YYNGEE. CDR3 region: CASSSGGGANTEAFF. The DNA for the CDR3 is TGTGCCAGCAGCTCGGGGGGAGGAGCGAACACTGAAGCTTTCTTT.

V is TRBV6-4 and J is TRBJ1-6, with D uncertain. Germline V gives CDR1 MRHNA, CDR2 SNTAGT. V lost 8 bases, J lost 7 bases, and 9 bases lay in between. The CDR3 is 12 amino acids. CDR3: CASRTGNSPLHF. CDR3 coding DNA: TGTGCCAGCCGGACTGGGAATTCACCCCTCCACTTT.

This clone has a single count. This chain links TRBV19 with TRBJ1-3; D possibly corresponds to TRBD1 (6 bases). Trimming removed 7 bases at V and 0 bases at J, with 10 bases between. Germline values: CDR1 LNHDA, CDR2 SQIVND (reference sequence). This CDR3 comprises 14 residues. The CDR3 region has the DNA TGTGCCAGTATCAAACAGGGCTCTGGAAACACCATATATTTT. It codes for CASIKQGSGNTIYF. Using reference TRBV19 and TRBJ1-3 for the parts outside the CDR3, the full variable domain is DGGITQSPKYLFRKEGQNVTLSCEQNLNHDAMYWYRQDPGQGLRLIYYSQIVNDFQKGDIAEGYSVSREKKESFPLTVTSAQKNPTAFYLCASIKQGSGNTIYFGEGSWLTVV.

CDR3 nucleotide sequence: TGCGCCAGCAGTGAAAGGGGCATGGACACTGAAGCTTTCTTT. Protein product: CASSERGMDTEAFF. The chain links TRBV10-1 to TRBJ1-1, with D perhaps TRBD1 (5 bases). V lost 3 bases and J 3 bases, leaving 11 bases between the germline ends. Germline V CDR1 and CDR2: WNHNN, SYGVQD (reference sequence). The CDR3 loop spans 14 amino acids.